This T cell receptor (beta chain) comes out of a study of cytomegalovirus exposure and HLA in healthy donors. Regarding this clone: The antigen is not known.

The PCR employed 60 Vbeta primers together with 13 Jbeta primers. Using immunoSEQ multiplex PCR, the repertoire was profiled, and TCRdb retains in-frame clones only, with some absent. This table lists around 40,000 clones. Findings of the study overall: Within an earlier analysis, most TCR beta V segments proved productive either about 87% or about 30% of the time.

The CDR3 is 14 residues long. Germline trimming cut 5 bases from V and 7 bases from J; bases unmatched to any gene: 8. Per germline, CDR1 SGHTA and CDR2 FQGNSA. The genes are TRBV7-2 and TRBJ1-5; 7 bases match TRBD1. This clonotype originated in a man aged 25-45 years in good health and CMV-seronegative. Source material: PBMCs. As DNA, the CDR3 is TGTGCCAGCAGCCCCCGACAGGGAGGACAGCCCCAGCATTTT. It codes for CASSPRQGGQPQHF.